The rows below give T cell receptor beta chains drawn from one sample of a study of blood T cell repertoires in COVID-19. Using immunoSEQ multiplex PCR, the repertoire was profiled, and TCRdb retains in-frame clones only, with some absent. Of 150,000 to 200,000 clones in the sample, around 80% were seen once. The sample comprised peripheral blood. These receptors were taken from a man aged 45-65 years who had recovered from COVID-19. Each CDR3 is given with its conserved first and last residue. D genes are given only for firm matches.

J gene	D gene	V gene	CDR3 DNA	CDR3 protein
TRBJ2-1	NA	TRBV9	TGTGCCAGCAGCACACGGGGTGGTAGCTCCTACAATGAGCAGTTCTTC	CASSTRGGSSYNEQFF
TRBJ2-3	TRBD1	TRBV27	TGTGCCAGCAGTTTAGGGGGACAGGGGGCTGATACGCAGTATTTT	CASSLGGQGADTQYF
TRBJ1-2	NA	TRBV7-9	TGTGCCAGCAGCCCCGAGGGTTTTAGTGGCTACACCTTC	CASSPEGFSGYTF
TRBJ2-5	NA	TRBV19	TGTGCCAGTCGAAATGACTACGGGACACTCCAAGAGACCCAGTACTTC	CASRNDYGTLQETQYF
TRBJ1-5	NA	TRBV2	TGTGCCAGCAGTGAATTGCGGGGTCAGCCCCAGCATTTT	CASSELRGQPQHF
TRBJ1-1	TRBD1	TRBV6-1	TGTGCCAGCAGTGACACAGGGGGGTTAAACACTGAAGCTTTCTTT	CASSDTGGLNTEAFF
TRBJ1-2	TRBD1	TRBV6-5	TGTGCCAGCAGTTCCCGCGGGACAGGGGTGGGCTATGGCTACACCTTC	CASSSRGTGVGYGYTF
TRBJ2-1	NA	TRBV3-1/TRBV3-2	TGTGCCAGCAGCTCGACTGGGAGTGAGTCCTACAATGAGCAGTTCTTC	CASSSTGSESYNEQFF
TRBJ1-1	NA	TRBV19	TGTGCCAGTTCGATGATGCAGGGAAAGACTGAAGCTTTCTTT	CASSMMQGKTEAFF
TRBJ1-6	NA	TRBV19	TGTGCCAGTAGTCGTACCGGGGGGAATTCACCCCTCCACTTT	CASSRTGGNSPLHF
TRBJ1-4	TRBD1	TRBV19	TGTGCCAGTTCTCCGGGACAGGGGGCGCAAGGAACTAATGAAAAACTGTTTTTT	CASSPGQGAQGTNEKLFF